This T cell receptor (beta chain) was sequenced in a study of blood T cell repertoires in COVID-19. The study counted Cohort 3 donors as recovered given two negative PCRs, clearance, or symptom resolution. Losses at the gene ends were 6 bases for V and 5 bases for J; bases not matched to a gene: 5. Germline CDR1 reads MNHEY; CDR2 reads SMNVEV (reference sequence). The CDR3 spans 14 residues. The data were produced by immunoSEQ multiplex PCR, yet TCRdb's version contains in-frame clones alone and is incomplete. The sample records about 170,000 clones, over 75% being singletons. The chain has TRBV27 and TRBJ1-5; the match to TRBD1 covers 9 bases. Input material: PBMCs or T cells enriched from blood (not recorded which). This TCR was recovered from a woman younger than 30 who had recovered from COVID-19. The CDR3 reads CASRAGTGHQPQHF. The DNA for the CDR3 is TGTGCCAGCAGGGCAGGGACAGGGCATCAGCCCCAGCATTTT.